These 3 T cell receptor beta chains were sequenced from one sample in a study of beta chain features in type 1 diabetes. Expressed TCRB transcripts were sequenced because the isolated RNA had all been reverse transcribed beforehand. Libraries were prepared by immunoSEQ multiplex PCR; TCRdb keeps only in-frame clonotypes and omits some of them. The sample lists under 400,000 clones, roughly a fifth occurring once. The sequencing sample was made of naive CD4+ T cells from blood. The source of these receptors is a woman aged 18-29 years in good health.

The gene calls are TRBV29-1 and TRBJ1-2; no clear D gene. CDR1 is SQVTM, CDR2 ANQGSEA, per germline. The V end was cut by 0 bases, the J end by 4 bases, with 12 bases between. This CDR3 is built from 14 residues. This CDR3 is CSVEERVASYGYTF. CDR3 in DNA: TGCAGCGTTGAAGAGCGGGTTGCGAGCTATGGCTACACCTTC.

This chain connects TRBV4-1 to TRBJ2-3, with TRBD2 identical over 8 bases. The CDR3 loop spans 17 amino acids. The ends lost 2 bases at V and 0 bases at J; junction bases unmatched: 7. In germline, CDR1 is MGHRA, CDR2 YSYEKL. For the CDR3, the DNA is TGCGCCAGCAGCCAAACAACAAGCGGGGGTAGCACAGATACGCAGTATTTT. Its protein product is CASSQTTSGGSTDTQYF.

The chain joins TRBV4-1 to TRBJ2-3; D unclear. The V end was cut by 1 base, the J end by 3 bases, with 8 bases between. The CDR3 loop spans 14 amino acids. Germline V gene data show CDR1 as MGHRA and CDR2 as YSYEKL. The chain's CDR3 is CASSQVLLTDTQYF. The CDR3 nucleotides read TGCGCCAGCAGCCAAGTGCTATTAACAGATACGCAGTATTTT.